This T cell receptor beta chain was sequenced for a study of blood T cell repertoires in COVID-19. V gave up 2 bases and J gave up 6 bases; unmatched junction bases: 11. The CDR3 is 15 amino acids. Germline CDR1 and CDR2: GTSNPN and SVGIG (reference sequence). TCRdb keeps only in-frame clones here, not all; method: immunoSEQ multiplex PCR. The sample contains about 240,000 clones, 82% of which appear only once. V usage is TRBV30 and J usage is TRBJ2-7; 9 positions match TRBD1. Input material: peripheral blood. The source of this sequence is a woman at least 80 years old with COVID-19, enrolled during active disease. The CDR3 DNA reads TGTGCCTGGAGTCCCGGGGGGACAGGGTGGGCCGAGCAGTACTTC. Amino acid sequence: CAWSPGGTGWAEQYF.